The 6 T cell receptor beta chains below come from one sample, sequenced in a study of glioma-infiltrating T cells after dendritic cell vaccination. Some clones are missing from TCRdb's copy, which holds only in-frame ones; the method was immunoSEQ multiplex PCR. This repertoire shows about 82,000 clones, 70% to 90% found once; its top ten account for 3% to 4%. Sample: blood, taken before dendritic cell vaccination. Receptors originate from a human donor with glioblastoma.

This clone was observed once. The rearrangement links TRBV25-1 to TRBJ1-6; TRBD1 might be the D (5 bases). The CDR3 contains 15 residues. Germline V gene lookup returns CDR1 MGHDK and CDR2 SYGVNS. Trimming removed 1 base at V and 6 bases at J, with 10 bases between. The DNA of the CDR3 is TGTGCCAGCAGTGAATCTCTGGGGGGTAATTCACCCCTCCACTTT. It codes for CASSESLGGNSPLHF.

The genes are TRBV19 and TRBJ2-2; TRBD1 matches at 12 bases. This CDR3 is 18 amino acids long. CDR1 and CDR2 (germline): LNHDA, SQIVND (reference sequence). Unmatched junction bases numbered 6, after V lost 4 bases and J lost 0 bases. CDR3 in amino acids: CASSKAGTGGPNTGELFF. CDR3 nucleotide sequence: TGTGCCAGTAGTAAGGCCGGGACAGGGGGCCCGAACACCGGGGAGCTGTTTTTT.

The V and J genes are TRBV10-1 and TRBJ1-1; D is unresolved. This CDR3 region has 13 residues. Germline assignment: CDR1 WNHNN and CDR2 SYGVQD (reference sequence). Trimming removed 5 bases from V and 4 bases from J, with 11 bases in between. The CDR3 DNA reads TGCGCCAGCAGTACGGCCAGAGGCACTGAAGCTTTCTTT. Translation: CASSTARGTEAFF.

For the CDR3, the DNA is TGTGCCAGCACCCTTCCCTCTAGGACCTACGAGCAGTACTTC. It translates to CASTLPSRTYEQYF. The chain carries TRBV11-2 and TRBJ2-7; D ambiguous. Trimming left V 7 bases short and J 2 bases short, with 15 bases between. Germline CDR1 SGHAT, CDR2 FQNNGV. The CDR3 spans 14 residues.

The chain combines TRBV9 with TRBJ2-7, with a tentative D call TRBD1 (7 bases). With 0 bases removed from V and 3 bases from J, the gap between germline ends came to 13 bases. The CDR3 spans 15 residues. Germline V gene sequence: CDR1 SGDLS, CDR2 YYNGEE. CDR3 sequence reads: CASSVGGGQDYEQYF. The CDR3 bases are TGTGCCAGCAGCGTAGGGGGAGGACAGGACTACGAGCAGTACTTC. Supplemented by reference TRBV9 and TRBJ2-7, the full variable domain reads DSGVTQTPKHLITATGQRVTLRCSPRSGDLSVYWYQQSLDQGLQFLIQYYNGEERAKGNILERFSAQQFPDLHSELNLSSLELGDSALYFCASSVGGGQDYEQYFGPGTRLTVT.

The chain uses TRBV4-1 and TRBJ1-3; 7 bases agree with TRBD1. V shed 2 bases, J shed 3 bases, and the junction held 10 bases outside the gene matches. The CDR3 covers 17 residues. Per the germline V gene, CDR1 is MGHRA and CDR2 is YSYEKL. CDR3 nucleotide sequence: TGCGCCAGCAGCCAAAAGGGAACAGGGGATTTTGGAAACACCATATATTTT. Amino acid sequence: CASSQKGTGDFGNTIYF.